The rows below give T cell receptor beta chains drawn from one sample of a study of T cell clonotyping in hematopoietic cell transplantation. Here immunoSEQ multiplex PCR was the method, and the copy in TCRdb shows in-frame clones only, minus some. Of 25,000 to 35,000 clones listed, 60% to 80% are singletons. The sequencing here drew on peripheral blood mononuclear cells, taken before stem cell transplant. The source is a middle-aged man with myelodysplastic syndrome. Some clones in this sample may be carry-over from other donors' samples. The CDR3 runs from the conserved cysteine through the conserved F or W. Fields, in order: J gene, clone size, V gene, CDR3 length, D gene, CDR3 protein, CDR3 DNA. D genes are given only for firm matches. Some rows have no size entry. The others give once, few or many, or a class for an expanded clone.

TRBJ2-4,.,TRBV19,14,.,CASSTVEPGNIQYF,TGTGCCAGTAGTACGGTCGAGCCGGGGAACATTCAGTACTTC
TRBJ2-5,.,TRBV7-6,12,.,CASSLGAETQYF,TGTGCCAGCAGCTTAGGGGCGGAGACCCAGTACTTC
TRBJ1-2,few,TRBV2,12,TRBD1,CASIQGGYGYTF,TGTGCCAGTATTCAGGGGGGCTATGGCTACACCTTC
TRBJ2-3,.,TRBV5-1,16,TRBD2,CASSPLGGTNTDTQYF,TGCGCCAGCAGCCCTCTGGGGGGGACTAACACAGATACGCAGTATTTT
TRBJ1-6,.,TRBV5-6,15,.,CASSFRSGVSSPLHF,TGTGCCAGCAGCTTTCGATCAGGGGTGTCTTCACCCCTCCACTTT
TRBJ1-4,.,TRBV27,13,.,CASRAAATSGLFF,TGTGCCAGCAGAGCGGCGGCTACGTCAGGACTGTTTTTT
TRBJ2-1,.,TRBV25-1,14,.,CASSDSGSYNEQFF,TGTGCCAGCAGTGATAGCGGCTCCTACAATGAGCAGTTCTTC
TRBJ2-3,.,TRBV6-5,14,.,CASSYSYTTDTQYF,TGTGCCAGCAGTTACTCGTACACCACAGATACGCAGTATTTT
TRBJ2-4,.,TRBV2,14,TRBD2,CAREIAGVRGIQYF,TGTGCCAGGGAAATAGCGGGAGTACGTGGCATTCAGTACTTC
TRBJ1-6,medium-sized,TRBV27,14,.,CASSPLGANSPLHF,TGTGCCAGCAGTCCCCTTGGGGCCAACTCACCCCTCCACTTT
TRBJ2-3,once,TRBV29-1,13,.,CSVDRTGTDTQYF,TGCAGCGTTGACCGGACAGGCACAGATACGCAGTATTTT
TRBJ1-4,.,TRBV9,14,.,CASSVYATNEKLFF,TGTGCCAGCAGCGTATATGCAACTAATGAAAAACTGTTTTTT
TRBJ2-3,once,TRBV5-6,17,.,CASSLVSESFSTDTQYF,TGTGCCAGCAGCTTGGTCTCCGAGAGTTTCTCCACAGATACGCAGTATTTT
TRBJ2-3,.,TRBV30,13,.,CAWSGGTTDTQYF,TGTGCCTGGAGTGGAGGGACCACAGATACGCAGTATTTT
TRBJ1-5,.,TRBV6-5,15,.,CASSPVTGFNQPQHF,TGTGCCAGCAGTCCCGTGACGGGTTTTAATCAGCCCCAGCATTTT